Following are 22 T cell receptor beta chains from one sample sequenced in a study of persistence of HIV-infected CD4 T cells. No antigen has been assigned to these receptors. The libraries were made with immunoSEQ version 4 in survey mode. The table came from immunoSEQ multiplex PCR; TCRdb's copy has only in-frame clones and leaves some out. The sample holds 30,000 to 35,000 clones; roughly four fifths are singletons and the top ten take 0.7% to 0.95%. Cells were stimulated with CMV-infected fibroblast lysates at approximately 10 ug/mL. CD40L-negative CD69-negative CD45RO-high memory CD4+ T cells were sorted as populations depleted of antigen-responding cells. The starting material was CD4+ T cells sorted from PBMCs after approximately 19-hour stimulation, obtained from a patient who received antiretroviral therapy. The receptors shown here come from an adult man with HIV who was CMV-seropositive.

J is TRBJ2-7 and V is TRBV19; unclear D gene. CDR1 and CDR2 (germline): LNHDA, SQIVND (reference sequence). Trimming pared 1 base from V and 5 bases from J, leaving 9 bases between. There are 13 residues in the CDR3. Here the CDR3 DNA reads TGTGCCAGTAGTATAGTCAATGGGGACGAGCAGTACTTC. It translates to CASSIVNGDEQYF.

V and J are TRBV28 and TRBJ2-6; 7 nucleotides line up with TRBD2. CDR1 is MDHEN and CDR2 is SYDVKM in the germline V gene. The V segment lost 5 bases and the J segment 2 bases; nucleotides outside the gene matches: 6. The CDR3 sequence is 16 residues long. DNA of the CDR3: TGTGCCAGCAGTCCACCGGGGGGAACTGGGGCCAACGTCCTGACTTTC. Translating gives CASSPPGGTGANVLTF.

This clone was counted once. The chain uses TRBV18 and TRBJ1-5, with D perhaps TRBD1 (5 bases). V was cut by 2 bases and J by 2 bases, with 7 bases left in between. Looked up from germline, CDR1 is KGHSH and CDR2 is LQKENI. This CDR3 has 14 residues. CDR3 residues: CASSPGTGNQPQHF. CDR3 coding DNA: TGTGCCAGCTCACCAGGGACGGGCAATCAGCCCCAGCATTTT. The complete variable domain, with remaining parts taken from reference TRBV18 and TRBJ1-5, reads NAGVMQNPRHLVRRRGQEARLRCSPMKGHSHVYWYRQLPEEGLKFMVYLQKENIIDESGMPKERFSAEFPKEGPSILRIQQVVRGDSAAYFCASSPGTGNQPQHFGDGTRLSIL.

The chain links TRBV5-4 to TRBJ1-2, with 7 bases that match TRBD1. V was clipped by 6 bases and J by 8 bases; unmatched bases: 7. This CDR3 spans 12 amino acids. Germline V CDR1 and CDR2: SGHNT, YYREEE (reference sequence). CDR3 nucleotide sequence: TGTGCCAGCAAAGGGGGCGCGTCCGGCTACACCTTC. As protein: CASKGGASGYTF.

CDR3 sequence (DNA): TGTGCCAGCAAGGCGGGACTAGGGACAGTTGAGCAGTTCTTC. Amino acid sequence: CASKAGLGTVEQFF. The rearrangement links TRBV7-3 to TRBJ2-1; maybe TRBD2 (8 bases). The CDR3 has 14 residues. Trimming took 7 bases from V and 9 from J, leaving 19 bases between them. Germline CDR1 reads SGHTA; CDR2 reads FQGTGA.

The chain joins TRBV5-6 to TRBJ2-7; possible D gene TRBD2, 5 bases. This CDR3 has 12 residues. Germline V lookup: CDR1 SGHDT, CDR2 YYEEEE. V was pared by 1 base and J by 4 bases, with 6 bases between. The CDR3 bases are TGTGCCAGCAGCTTGACGGGGTACGAGCAGTACTTC. The encoded protein is CASSLTGYEQYF.

The chain combines TRBV6-2 or TRBV6-3 with TRBJ1-1; the D gene is possibly TRBD1 (5 bases). The CDR3 totals 15 residues. Trimming pared 0 bases from V and 2 bases from J, leaving 10 bases between. The germline V gene has CDR1 MNHEY and CDR2 SVGEGT. CDR3 amino acids: CASSYSRGLNTEAFF. The CDR3 coding sequence is TGTGCCAGCAGTTACTCGAGGGGCCTTAACACTGAAGCTTTCTTT.

This sequence joins TRBV5-1 and TRBJ2-7; D gene unclear. With 2 bases removed from V and 0 bases from J, the gap between germline ends came to 9 bases. Germline assignment: CDR1 SGHRS and CDR2 YFSETQ. The CDR3 covers 14 residues. CDR3: CASSLTAGSYEQYF. The CDR3 bases are TGCGCCAGCAGCTTAACGGCAGGCTCCTACGAGCAGTACTTC.

V is TRBV5-1 and J is TRBJ2-7; TRBD1 aligns across 8 bases. V lost 3 bases to trimming and J lost 4 bases; unmatched junction nucleotides: 9. CDR1 is SGHRS and CDR2 is YFSETQ in the germline V gene. The CDR3 loop spans 15 amino acids. The CDR3 region has the DNA TGCGCCAGCAGCTCGCCGAGTCGACAGGGGTACGAGCAGTACTTC. Its translation is CASSSPSRQGYEQYF.

The CDR3 coding sequence is TGCGCCAGCAGCCAAGTCGGGGCCTACGAGCAGTACTTC. This translates into CASSQVGAYEQYF. J is TRBJ2-7 and V is TRBV4-1, with a weak D call TRBD2 (5 bases). Per germline, CDR1 MGHRA and CDR2 YSYEKL. This CDR3 is built from 13 residues. Trimming cost V 1 base and J 2 bases, with 6 bases left between them.

V is TRBV5-4 and J is TRBJ2-2; D not resolved. V was cut by 0 bases and J by 1 base, with 10 bases left in between. The germline V gene encodes CDR1 SGHNT and CDR2 YYREEE (reference sequence). This CDR3 spans 16 amino acids. CDR3 bases: TGTGCCAGCAGCTTGGGTCAGCAGATGAACACCGGGGAGCTGTTTTTT. It codes for CASSLGQQMNTGELFF.

The genes are TRBV30 and TRBJ1-6; 10 bases are shared with TRBD1. Trimming removed 2 bases from V and 8 bases from J; junction bases left unmatched: 3. The CDR3 covers 14 residues. Germline V lookup: CDR1 GTSNPN, CDR2 SVGIG (reference sequence). The CDR3 sequence: CAWSRDRGDSPLHF. The DNA for the CDR3 is TGTGCCTGGAGTCGGGACAGGGGTGATTCACCCCTCCACTTT.

The chain couples TRBV7-3 to TRBJ2-5, with 8 bases fitting TRBD1. The J segment lost 1 base and the V segment lost 2 bases, leaving 3 bases of the junction unmatched. Germline V gene data show CDR1 as SGHTA and CDR2 as FQGTGA. This CDR3 is built from 15 residues. The CDR3 loop is CASSLRTGFQETQYF. The CDR3 nucleotides read TGTGCCAGCAGCTTACGGACAGGGTTCCAAGAGACCCAGTACTTC. The full variable domain, with the rest looked up from reference TRBV7-3 and TRBJ2-5, is GAGVSQTPSNKVTEKGKYVELRCDPISGHTALYWYRQSLGQGPEFLIYFQGTGAADDSGLPNDRFFAVRPEGSVSTLKIQRTERGDSAVYLCASSLRTGFQETQYFGPGTRLLVL.

This clone was seen only once. The rearrangement joins TRBV9 to TRBJ2-4; perhaps TRBD2 as D (6 bases). Trimming took off 2 bases at V and 6 bases at J, with 12 bases between the two ends. Germline-derived CDR1 and CDR2 are SGDLS and YYNGEE. The CDR3 length is 14 residues. The CDR3 region is CASSVEGRGNIQYF. The CDR3 DNA follows: TGTGCCAGCAGCGTGGAGGGGCGGGGAAACATTCAGTACTTC.

The V call is TRBV5-1, the J call TRBJ2-1; D remains ambiguous. The germline CDR1 and CDR2 sequences are SGHRS and YFSETQ. The CDR3 has 15 residues. Trimming cost V 2 bases and J 4 bases, with 13 bases left between them. CDR3 in DNA: TGCGCCAGCAGCTTCTGGCAGCTTGGGTACAATGAGCAGTTCTTC. It is translated as CASSFWQLGYNEQFF.

V is TRBV3-1 (or the pseudogene TRBV3-2) and J is TRBJ2-1, with D perhaps TRBD2 (6 bases). The V end was cut by 4 bases, the J end by 4 bases, with 14 bases between. Germline V gene data show CDR1 as LGHDT and CDR2 as YNNKEL (reference sequence). The CDR3 runs 15 residues. The CDR3 nucleotides are TGTGCCAGCAGCCTTTCCCCGGGACTGTACAATGAGCAGTTCTTC. Translating gives CASSLSPGLYNEQFF.

The CDR3 nucleotides read TGTGCCAGCAGCTTAGTTACAGGGTGGGGCCCCCTCAGCCAAGAGACCCAGTACTTC. The encoded protein is CASSLVTGWGPLSQETQYF. The chain couples TRBV7-2 to TRBJ2-5; weak D call: TRBD1 (6 bases). Germline loops: CDR1 SGHTA, CDR2 FQGNSA. The length of the CDR3 is 19 residues. V lost 1 base and J lost 1, with 22 bases in between.

This chain links TRBV5-6 with TRBJ2-5; D may correspond to TRBD1 or TRBD2 (5 bases each). The CDR3 length is 15 residues. Trimming took 2 bases from V and 2 from J, leaving 13 bases between them. Germline V gives CDR1 SGHDT, CDR2 YYEEEE. The CDR3 reads CASSLFGGTQETQYF. In DNA form, the CDR3 reads TGTGCCAGCAGCTTATTTGGGGGAACTCAAGAGACCCAGTACTTC.

The rearrangement joins TRBV6-5 to TRBJ2-5; unclear D gene. The V gene's germline CDR1 is MNHEY and CDR2 SVGAGI. The CDR3 spans 11 residues. The V gene lost 2 bases and the J gene lost 7 bases, with 5 bases spanning the gap. CDR3 nucleotide sequence: TGTGCCAGCAGTTACGAAGGGACCCAGTACTTC. Encoded protein: CASSYEGTQYF.

The J gene is TRBJ1-6, the V gene TRBV19; 9 bases agree with TRBD1. From germline, CDR1 is LNHDA and CDR2 SQIVND (reference sequence). This CDR3 region has 16 residues. The junction had 12 bases not matched to a gene; V was cut back by 5 bases and J by 10 bases. The CDR3 here is CASSPTHRGRGSPLHF. As DNA, the CDR3 is TGTGCCAGTAGTCCCACCCACAGGGGGCGCGGATCACCCCTCCACTTT.

The J gene is TRBJ2-5, the V gene TRBV7-9; D might be TRBD1 (6 bases). The CDR3 runs to 14 residues. Trimming took off 5 bases at V and 2 bases at J, with 12 bases between the two ends. Per germline, CDR1 SEHNR and CDR2 FQNEAQ (reference sequence). The CDR3 DNA reads TGTGCCAGCAGCATCTATGGACAGCAAGAGACCCAGTACTTC. Amino acids: CASSIYGQQETQYF.

The CDR3 is CASSYGDRDIYGYTF. CDR3 DNA sequence: TGTGCCAGCAGTTACGGGGACCGGGACATCTATGGCTACACCTTC. The chain joins TRBV6-2 or TRBV6-3 to TRBJ1-2, with a weak D call TRBD1 (6 bases). Per germline, CDR1 MNHEY and CDR2 SVGEGT. Trimming stripped 2 bases from V and 4 bases from J, with 14 bases between. The CDR3 extends over 15 amino acids.